This note documents a single TCR beta chain sequence. It has no known antigen specificity. No quality values exist for individual bases; no much larger clone is one base distant. Library preparation used the immunoSEQ multiplex PCR assay. For the multiplex PCR, a mixture combining 60 forward primers for TCR Vbeta segments and 13 reverse primers for TCR Jbeta segments was used. A multiplex PCR assay on genomic DNA amplified the CDR3 region of rearranged TCR beta genes. Amplified TCR beta libraries were sequenced as 87-base-pair reads on the Illumina HiSeq System. The source study handled its data this way. In a later analysis, about 80 million unique TCR beta chains were counted across the roughly 670 repertoires, and around 10 million of these chains were shared by at least two donors. To remove PCR and sequencing errors, raw reads were error-corrected and collapsed into unique sequences using a nearest-neighbor algorithm that merged closely related sequences. To assign V, D and J gene segments, CDR3 sequences were aligned to IMGT reference sequences. For a sequence to be retained, a match of at least six nucleotides to both a V gene segment and a J gene segment was required. Rearrangements were called productive when the CDR3 lacked stop codons and stayed in frame with V and J; all others were non-productive. Following IMGT convention, CDR3 was defined as the stretch from the second conserved V-encoded cysteine to the conserved J-encoded phenylalanine. Sequences without an unambiguous match to a single V gene segment were excluded from the earlier analysis of about 600 of the donors. In an earlier analysis of around 600 of the donors, V segments were called functional above 56.7% productive rearrangements and were called segregating when the between-donor standard deviation exceeded 5%. A statistical classification framework was built for diagnosing cytomegalovirus status from the catalog of TCR beta chain sequences. In a later analysis, V and J genes were assigned by comparing TCR nucleotide sequences against IMGT/GENE-DB human TR gene sequences. Using the TCRdist pipeline, a later analysis assigned CDR3 sequences along with most-parsimonious VDJ recombination scenarios. In a later analysis, every TCR beta chain was defined by the combination of its CDR3 amino acid sequence and its V-gene family, and reads without a unique V-gene family were dropped. A later analysis removed 500 to 600 highly shared, low-generation-probability nucleotide sequences to deal with suspected cross-contamination and a sequencing artifact. For each public chain, a later analysis derived a clonal expansion index from normalized ranks of inferred template counts within each repertoire. Generation probabilities in a later analysis came from a VDJ recombination model fitted to out-of-frame rearrangements, and those results were checked against IGoR. In a later analysis, TCR-TCR, TCR-HLA and TCR-CMV co-occurrence was scored with hypergeometric tests, and a repertoire-size bias correction was applied to TCR pairs. In a later analysis, false discovery rates were estimated by permuting HLA or CMV assignments 20 times. In a later analysis, co-occurring TCRs were grouped using DBSCAN, and TCRdist sequence similarity was added for clustering within HLA-allele-positive subsets. For co-occurrence clustering, repertoires with fewer than 30,000 or more than 120,000 public chains were excluded, along with roughly 5 repertoires with anomalous nucleotide sharing. What TCRdb holds here is the immuneACCESS table cut down to in-frame rearrangements. Part of the clones is not present; checked against another copy, under half of the missing clones reflect an unresolved V gene, and the others are unexplained. The V and J calls and clone size come from that table; D and trimming were worked out from the DNA. Here the sample has 100,000 to 150,000 clones; 81% occur a single time. The leading ten clones occupy almost 6% of the sample.

The cohort was made up of roughly 670 healthy bone marrow donors. All cohort members were sampled while nominally healthy, although unrecorded immune exposures were likely present. The donor was CMV seropositive and belonged to the group of 250 to 300 seropositive cohort members. Every donor gave a peripheral blood sample, and the peripheral blood mononuclear cells from that sample were used for TCR beta sequencing. The Qiagen DNeasy Blood Extraction Kit was used to extract genomic DNA from the blood cell samples. For CDR1 and CDR2, the germline V gene (reference sequence) lists MNHEY and SMNVEV. The CDR3 contains 15 residues, cysteine and phenylalanine counted. Only the CDR3 DNA is retained, 45 bases long and in frame from the first base. Trimming removed 5 bases from V and 4 bases from J, leaving 15 bases between the germline ends. The record originates from a study of cytomegalovirus exposure and HLA in healthy donors (TCRdb year 2017). For the study in its entirety: According to an earlier analysis of 450 to 650 of the donors, about 179 million T cells yielded over 90 million unique TCR beta sequences and around 300 Gb of sequence data. An early release that covered 640 HLA-typed donors contained around 300 gigabases of sequencing data and 85 million to 100 million unique TCR sequences. Of the roughly 400 genotyped donors, over 65% fell in the genetic ancestry cluster associated with self-reported Caucasian donors. The study aimed to test whether cataloging public T cell receptors could reveal signatures of past pathogen exposure. The study profiled the T cell repertoires of 500 to 800 subjects by immunosequencing and related them to cytomegalovirus serostatus. In addition to the first cohort of 666 subjects, a separate validation cohort of under 150 different subjects was used. To predict cytomegalovirus infection status, the study brought together high-throughput TCR immunosequencing, statistical association of individual TCRs with disease status, and machine learning. To study patterns of TCR occurrence, a later analysis re-analyzed previously published TCR beta repertoires from hundreds of donors and added high-resolution HLA genotyping. In the later analysis, no new phenotypic data were used to find candidate immune exposures; instead, reliance was placed on TCR beta sequences and their occurrence across donors. An earlier analysis of 450 to 750 of the donors used high-throughput TCR beta sequencing to judge whether each TCR beta V gene segment behaved as functional or pseudogenic. Donor age, sex, ethnicity and CMV serostatus were collected together with the repertoire data. A later genetic analysis used genome-wide SNP genotypes for about 60% of the roughly 670 donors, treating that subset as a discovery cohort. All discovery cohort repertoires had been generated using a single sequencing platform. Class I and class II HLA loci were covered by the typing at four-digit resolution. Typing coverage varied by locus: roughly 629-640 donors for A, B, C, DRB1 and DQB1; around 560 for DQA1; more than 600 for DPA1; around 450 for DPB1. Because of strong linkage in the cohort, roughly 5 DR-DQ haplotypes were treated as single units for association and clustering. Among 398 genotyped donors of the cohort, an average of roughly 240,000 unique TCR beta nucleotide sequences were sequenced per donor, roughly 20% of them non-productive. Study-level results and caveats: Correlated functional status among segregating V segments might be attributable to linkage disequilibrium, but an unknown experimental factor could not be ruled out. Sequencing depth was assumed to be roughly uniform across donors in the presence/absence analyses, though that assumption may not hold. Cytomegalovirus status was reported to be diagnosed by the classifier with high specificity and sensitivity in both the original and validation cohorts. A later analysis found that HLA-associated TCR beta chains were more clonally expanded and had lower generation probabilities than equally common non-associated chains. In a later analysis, the rate of TCR association differed among HLA loci, with DRB1 alleles having the most associated TCRs and HLA-C alleles having the fewest. A later analysis reported that several top co-occurrence clusters appeared linked to parvovirus B19, influenza, CMV and Epstein-Barr virus. Some 16 rarely observed V segments, including chromosome 9 orphons, were excluded from the earlier analysis of about 600 of the donors because counts were too low. Some IMGT-functional V segments, including TRBV6-2 and TRBV6-3, could not be told apart with the 87-base-pair reads, so those segments were excluded. V-gene and J-gene trimming of TCR beta chains was associated with a missense DCLRE1C variant in a later genetic analysis, and the association was replicated in an independent cohort. In a later analysis, some 17,000 TCR beta sequences were associated with specific HLA alleles at a false discovery rate of 0.05. In a later analysis, most CMV-associated TCR beta chains were found to appear HLA-restricted, with HLA associations seemingly driven largely by CMV exposure. According to a later genetic analysis, donors in an Asian-associated ancestry cluster had fewer N-insertions in productive TCRs than the approximately 630-donor mean. HLA typing was unavailable for some donors at each locus, so association tests used only the typed subset. The study gave a list of about 150 TCR beta chains associated with cytomegalovirus. In vitro tests confirmed that a few of the cytomegalovirus-associated TCR beta chains recognize cytomegalovirus antigens. While some public TCRs were present in many individuals, most TCR sequences turned up only very rarely across donors. A further reported finding was that TCR beta sequences accurately predicted the HLA-A and HLA-B alleles for most subjects in the first cohort. In an earlier analysis of 587 of the donors, most TCR beta V segments were observed in productive rearrangements about 87% or about 30% of the time, broadly matching IMGT annotations. Strong co-occurrence of HLA alleles, especially DR and DQ, made assigning TCR associations to individual alleles difficult. The only immune exposure information available for the cohort was CMV serostatus. This cohort had only TCR beta chains sequenced, and the lack of alpha or paired-chain data limited which features could be detected. It was suggested by the authors that the approach could potentially be generalized to other disease states and immunological phenotypes. A cluster of highly shared sequence variants was judged likely to be a technical artifact of the sequencing pipeline.

The receptor was isolated from a woman in her forties in good health and CMV-seropositive. The sample was PBMCs. Here the chain combines TRBV27 and TRBJ1-5, and TRBD1 may be the D gene, going by 6 matching bases. The sequenced DNA is TGTGCCAGCAGTGTATACATGGGGGCAAATCAGCCCCAGCATTTT. Translated, it gives CASSVYMGANQPQHF.